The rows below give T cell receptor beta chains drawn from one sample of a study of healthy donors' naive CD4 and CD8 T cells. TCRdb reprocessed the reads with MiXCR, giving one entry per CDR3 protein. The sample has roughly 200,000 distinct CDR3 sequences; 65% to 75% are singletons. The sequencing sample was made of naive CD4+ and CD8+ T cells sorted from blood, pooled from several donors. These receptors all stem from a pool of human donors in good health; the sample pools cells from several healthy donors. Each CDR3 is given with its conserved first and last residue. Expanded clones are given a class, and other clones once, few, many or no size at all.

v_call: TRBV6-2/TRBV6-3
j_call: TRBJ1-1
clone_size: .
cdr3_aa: CASSTPMNTEAFF

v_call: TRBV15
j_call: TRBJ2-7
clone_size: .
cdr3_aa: CATSKRTGNYEQYF

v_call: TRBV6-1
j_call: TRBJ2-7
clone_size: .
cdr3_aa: CASSVTDYEQYF

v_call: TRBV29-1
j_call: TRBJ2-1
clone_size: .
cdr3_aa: CSAKDMDEQFF

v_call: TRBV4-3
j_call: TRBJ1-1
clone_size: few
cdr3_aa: CASSQDGEGEAFF

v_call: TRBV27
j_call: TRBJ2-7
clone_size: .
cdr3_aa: CASWEGTRYEQYF

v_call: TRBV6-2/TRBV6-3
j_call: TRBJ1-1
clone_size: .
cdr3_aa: CASSYVGGLTEAFF

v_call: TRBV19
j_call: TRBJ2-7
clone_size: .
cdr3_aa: CASSMGREGEQYF

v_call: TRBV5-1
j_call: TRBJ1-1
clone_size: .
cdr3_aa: CASSSAGANTEAFF

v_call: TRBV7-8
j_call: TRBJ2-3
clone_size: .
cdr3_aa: CASSFTSGTDTQYF

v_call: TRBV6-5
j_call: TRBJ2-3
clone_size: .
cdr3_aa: CASSDPDTPSGRQYF

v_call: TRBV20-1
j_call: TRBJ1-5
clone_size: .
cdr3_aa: CSASQDSNQPQHF

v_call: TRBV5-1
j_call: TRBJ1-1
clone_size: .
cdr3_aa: CASSLAGVAFF

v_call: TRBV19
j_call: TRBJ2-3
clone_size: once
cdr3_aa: CASSLTEGDTDTQYF

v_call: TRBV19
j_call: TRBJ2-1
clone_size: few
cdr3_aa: CASNNRDRDNEQFF

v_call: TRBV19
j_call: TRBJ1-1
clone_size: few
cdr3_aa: CASSIAGENTEAFF

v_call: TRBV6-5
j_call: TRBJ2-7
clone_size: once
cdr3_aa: CASSPGTSAYEQYF

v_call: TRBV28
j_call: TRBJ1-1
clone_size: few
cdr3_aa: CASSIGQTNTEAFF

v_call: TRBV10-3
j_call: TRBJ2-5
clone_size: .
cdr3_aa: CAISVLAGKQETQYF

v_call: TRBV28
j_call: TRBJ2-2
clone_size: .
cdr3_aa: CASSFRATGAGELFF

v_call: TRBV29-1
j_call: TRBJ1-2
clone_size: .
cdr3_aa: CSVEEVGYTF

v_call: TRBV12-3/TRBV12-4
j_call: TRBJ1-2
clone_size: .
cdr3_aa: CASSPTAPYGYTF

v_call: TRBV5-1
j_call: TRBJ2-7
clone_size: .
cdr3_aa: CASSLAVGEQYF

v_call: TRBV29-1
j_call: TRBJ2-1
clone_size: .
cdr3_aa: CSVEGDSLNEQFF

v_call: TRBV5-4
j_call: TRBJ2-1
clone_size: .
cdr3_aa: CASTLAGALYNEQFF

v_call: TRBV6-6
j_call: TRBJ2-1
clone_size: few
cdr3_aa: CASSYSGLQAYNEQFF

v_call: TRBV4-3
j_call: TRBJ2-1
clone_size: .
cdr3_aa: CASSQAPWDVQFF

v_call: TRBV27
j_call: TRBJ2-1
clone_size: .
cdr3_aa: CASSSGASYNEQFF

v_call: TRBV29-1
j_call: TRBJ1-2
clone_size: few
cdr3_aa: CSVENRDYGYTF

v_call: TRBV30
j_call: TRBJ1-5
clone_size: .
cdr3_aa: CAWSVQGNQPQHF

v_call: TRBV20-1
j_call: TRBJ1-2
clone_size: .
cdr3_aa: CSELGNYGYTF

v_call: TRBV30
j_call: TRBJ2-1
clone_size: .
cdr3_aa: CAWRHRGFAYNEQFF

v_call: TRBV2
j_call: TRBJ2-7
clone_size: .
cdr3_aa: CASISSAGSYEQYF

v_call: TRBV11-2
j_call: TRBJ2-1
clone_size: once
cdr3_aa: CASSLEALALLYNEQFF

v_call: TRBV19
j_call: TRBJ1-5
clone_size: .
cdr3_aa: CASSSPSGNQPQHF

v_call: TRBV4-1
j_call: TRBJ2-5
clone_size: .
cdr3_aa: CASSQVEGETQYF

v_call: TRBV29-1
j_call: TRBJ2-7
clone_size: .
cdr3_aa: CSVERGQDAYEQYF

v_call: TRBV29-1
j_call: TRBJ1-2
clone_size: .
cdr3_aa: CSVAGAGTVYGYTF

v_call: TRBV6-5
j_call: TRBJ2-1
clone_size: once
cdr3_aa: CASSYSWDRDNEQFF

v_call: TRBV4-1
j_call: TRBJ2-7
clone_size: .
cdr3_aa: CASNLRVAGAYEQYF

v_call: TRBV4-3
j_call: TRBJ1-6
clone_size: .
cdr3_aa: CASSQDNSPLHF

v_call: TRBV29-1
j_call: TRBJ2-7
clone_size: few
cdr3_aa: CSVGTGPYEQYF

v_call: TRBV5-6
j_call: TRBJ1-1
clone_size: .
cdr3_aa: CASSPVDRGWNTEAFF

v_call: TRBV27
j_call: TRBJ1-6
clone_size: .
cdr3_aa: CATKSNSPLHF

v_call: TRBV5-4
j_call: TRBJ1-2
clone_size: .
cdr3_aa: CASSLGVSGQSYGYTF

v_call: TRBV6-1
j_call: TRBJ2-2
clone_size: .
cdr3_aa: CASSVGQGWRELFF

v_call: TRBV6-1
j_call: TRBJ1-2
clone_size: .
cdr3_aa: CASSYLEGQGIYGYTF

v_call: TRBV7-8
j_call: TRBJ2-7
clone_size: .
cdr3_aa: CASSLGWTVYEQYF

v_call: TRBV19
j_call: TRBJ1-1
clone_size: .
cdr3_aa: CASTVTGRSVAFF

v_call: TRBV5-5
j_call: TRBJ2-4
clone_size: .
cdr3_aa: CASSPFPSANIQYF

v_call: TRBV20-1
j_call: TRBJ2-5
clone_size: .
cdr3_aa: CSAGPGGSQETQYF

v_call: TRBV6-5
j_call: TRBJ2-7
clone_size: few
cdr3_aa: CASSYGAESGYEQYF

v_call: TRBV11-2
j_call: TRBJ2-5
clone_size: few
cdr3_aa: CASSSVLRGETQYF

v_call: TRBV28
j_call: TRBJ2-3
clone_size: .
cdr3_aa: CASVIGGVDTQYF

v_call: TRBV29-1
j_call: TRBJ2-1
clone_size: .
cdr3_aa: CSVGFQGPYNEQFF

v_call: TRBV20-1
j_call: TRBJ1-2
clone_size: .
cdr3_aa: CSAREGFFDAFVGYGYTF

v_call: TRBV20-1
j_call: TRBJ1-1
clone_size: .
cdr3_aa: CSARDQGTVGTFF

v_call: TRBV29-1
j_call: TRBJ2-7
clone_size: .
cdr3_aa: CSVEDRGDEQYF

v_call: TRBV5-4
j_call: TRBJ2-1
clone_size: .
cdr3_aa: CASSRGTVSNEQFF